This TCR beta chain came from a study of human T cells and chemical hapten exposure (dated by TCRdb to about 2021). At the level of the whole study: For sensitization, 2% DPC in acetone was applied to an approximately 2 cm by approximately 2 cm area of upper inner arm skin. Throughout the study period of about 23 weeks, patients also received therapeutic DPC doses to the scalp every week. Patch tests used Finn chambers with 0.01% DPC on the upper back, scored after 6 days by International Contact Dermatitis Research Group standards. Alopecia areata with under or over 50% scalp involvement, alopecia totalis and alopecia universalis were represented in the patient cohort, which was mostly female. Libraries were pooled for sequencing, and per-sample TCR yields varied mainly because of small differences in library volumes within the pool. Peripheral blood TCR repertoire changes were tracked in vivo in alopecia patients during primary and secondary sensitization to the hapten diphenylcyclopropenone (DPC). Blood samples were taken from patients before sensitization (week 0) and then at 2, 6 and about 24 weeks after DPC sensitization. For TCR sequencing, blood came from twenty-nine alopecia patients at anywhere from one to four time points (pre-sensitization, 2, 6 and 24 weeks). General study outcomes and caveats: No change with DPC sensitization was found in the number of TCRs above 1 in 1000 frequency, and no evidence of global repertoire structure alterations was found. Patch test score was positively correlated with the number of PT1 expanded TCRs, with significance at thresholds 8, 16 and 32 but not at 4. Repeated subsampling changed both the strength of the expansion versus patch-test correlation and the threshold at which the correlation became significant. Compared with pre-sensitization or healthy control sets, expanded TCRs formed significantly more large CDR3 similarity clusters, which is consistent with antigen-driven responses. Because all patients had alopecia, a presumed autoimmune disease, the immune response of the patients might differ from that of healthy individuals.

This sample's time point label indicates: pre-sensitization, week 0. Explained via the paper, the treatment or condition label denotes: therapeutic diphenylcyclopropenone sensitization with weekly scalp DPC. At each patch-test visit, blood was drawn before the patch test was applied. Eligible patients were aged 18 to 70, diagnosed with alopecia, deemed suitable for DPC therapy, and excluded if pregnant. Total RNA was extracted from unfractionated whole blood that had been collected in Tempus Blood RNA tubes. CDR1 and CDR2 are read off the germline V gene as MRHNA and SNTAGT. Counted from cysteine to phenylalanine, this CDR3 has 14 amino acids. Of all the DNA, just the CDR3 is kept, 42 bases in frame from base 1. V drops 7 bases and J drops 7 bases, leaving 17 bases in between. The library relied on RACE. TCRdb records NextSeq 500 as the sequencer. During library preparation, unique molecular identifiers were attached to individual cDNA molecules so that TCRs could be counted quantitatively and reproducibly. Both TCR alpha and TCR beta chains were sequenced from each blood RNA sample. The authors' pipeline ran thus. The median number of TCRs per sample was 95,638, ranging from about 23,224 to 750,000. V, J and CDR3 annotation of the TCR reads was performed with the Decombinator software suite. To make PS versus PT1 abundance plots, every sample was subsampled to the same number of TCRs (28,000). Expanded TCRs were defined as absent before sensitization and observed at least eight times at the 2-week time point. TCRdb reran the public reads through fastp at Q25 and MiXCR, keeping productive beta chains. Rows are unified per CDR3 protein, each entry keeping the most common DNA and genes. The V and J calls were determined by TCRdb, not by the authors. The sample yields 300,000 to 450,000 distinct CDR3 sequences; around 5.5% were counted once. Of the sample, around 8% falls within the top ten clones.

This clonotype was seen ten or more times. There is no known antigen for this receptor. No base-level quality is on record; no much larger clone is a single base apart. The sample consisted of whole blood, taken in connection with sensitization to the hapten diphenylcyclopropenone (DPC). The receptor's source is a woman aged 18-35 years with alopecia areata. Some clones in this sample may be carry-over from other donors' samples. The chain is made from TRBV6-4 and TRBJ1-5; the D gene cannot be named for sure. The CDR3 has the sequence CASKERVDDQPQHF. The nucleotides are TGTGCCAGCAAGGAGAGGGTGGACGACCAGCCCCAGCATTTT.